Presented here are 30 T cell receptor beta chains from one specimen sequenced in a study of cytomegalovirus exposure and HLA in healthy donors. This PCR relied on a set of 60 Vbeta primers and 13 Jbeta primers. Generated by immunoSEQ multiplex PCR, the TCRdb table keeps only in-frame clones and is missing some. The repertoire holds over 120,000 clones, around 79% seen once, with around 3.7% in the top ten. Sequenced: PBMCs. The receptors shown here come from a male donor in good health and CMV-seronegative.

The chain couples TRBV6-5 to TRBJ2-3, with 12 bases aligning to TRBD2. The germline CDR1 and CDR2 sequences are MNHEY and SVGAGI. Losses at the gene ends were 0 bases for V and 5 bases for J; bases not matched to a gene: 3. The CDR3 runs to 16 residues. Here the CDR3 reads CASSYSLAGGLDTQYF. The CDR3 DNA sequence: TGTGCCAGCAGTTACTCCCTAGCGGGAGGGCTAGATACGCAGTATTTT.

The chain employs TRBV5-1 and TRBJ2-1; 8 bases fit TRBD2. V trimming: 0 bases; J trimming: 4 bases; junction bases outside the gene matches: 3. The length of the CDR3 is 15 residues. CDR1 and CDR2 from the germline V gene are SGHRS and YFSETQ. The CDR3, as DNA: TGCGCCAGCAGCTTGGTTGGGACTAGGTACAATGAGCAGTTCTTC. Translated: CASSLVGTRYNEQFF.

The chain combines TRBV10-2 with TRBJ1-1; D unclear. V was clipped by 0 bases and J by 1 base, with 9 bases between them. The CDR3 covers 15 residues. Germline V lookup: CDR1 WSHSY, CDR2 SAAADI. The CDR3 nucleotides read TGCGCCAGCAGTGAGTCGGGCAGCCCGAACACTGAAGCTTTCTTT. Encoded protein: CASSESGSPNTEAFF.

The rearrangement uses TRBV14 and TRBJ2-7; D is unresolved. The germline V gene encodes CDR1 SGHDN and CDR2 FVKESK. With 1 base removed from V and 0 bases from J, the gap between germline ends came to 10 bases. CDR3 length: 15 residues. As DNA, the CDR3 is TGTGCCAGCAGCCAAGGGCCTTCTTACTCCTACGAGCAGTACTTC. This translates into CASSQGPSYSYEQYF.

This chain joins TRBV5-5 and TRBJ2-7; TRBD1 is a possible D gene (5 bases). Trimming pared 2 bases from V and 3 bases from J, leaving 15 bases between. Germline V gene lookup returns CDR1 SGHKS and CDR2 YYEKEE (reference sequence). This CDR3 has 15 residues. The CDR3 region has the DNA TGTGCCAGCAGCTTTAGTCAGGGATTTATCTACGAGCAGTACTTC. This translates into CASSFSQGFIYEQYF.

The V call is TRBV4-3, the J call TRBJ1-1; TRBD1 aligns across 7 bases. V lost 0 bases to trimming and J lost 1 base; unmatched junction nucleotides: 5. The germline gives CDR1 LGHNA, CDR2 YSLEER. This CDR3 contains 16 residues. CDR3 coding DNA: TGCGCCAGCAGCCAAGAGGGCCCAGGGGGGAACACTGAAGCTTTCTTT. Translated, it gives CASSQEGPGGNTEAFF.

The V gene is TRBV19, the J gene TRBJ1-6; D remains ambiguous. This CDR3 is built from 12 residues. From germline, CDR1 is LNHDA and CDR2 SQIVND (reference sequence). V was trimmed by 5 bases and J by 6 bases, leaving 5 bases between them. The CDR3 loop is CASSRGNSPLHF. The CDR3 DNA reads as TGTGCCAGTAGTCGGGGTAATTCACCCCTCCACTTT.

CDR3 sequence reads: CASSQDNIAVTEAFF. CDR3 in DNA: TGTGCCAGCAGCCAAGATAACATAGCAGTCACTGAAGCTTTCTTT. The J gene is TRBJ1-1, the V gene TRBV14, with no clear D. Germline-derived CDR1 and CDR2 are SGHDN and FVKESK. CDR3 length: 15 residues. The V end lost 0 bases, the J end lost 4 bases, and 12 bases lay between the germline ends.

This chain joins TRBV7-2 and TRBJ1-6; tentatively, D is TRBD1 (6 bases). This CDR3 region has 15 residues. Trimming shortened V by 6 bases and J by 4 bases, and 13 bases separated the two germline ends. Germline CDR1 reads SGHTA; CDR2 reads FQGNSA. This chain's CDR3 is CASSIDRRYNSPLHF. DNA of the CDR3: TGTGCCAGCAGTATCGACAGGAGATATAATTCACCCCTCCACTTT.

Here the CDR3 DNA reads TGTGCCAGCAGCTGGGGACAGGGGATCGGATCACCCCTCCACTTT. This codes for CASSWGQGIGSPLHF. The chain recombines TRBV5-4 with TRBJ1-6, with 10 bases that match TRBD1. Germline CDR1 and CDR2: SGHNT and YYREEE (reference sequence). Germline trimming cut 3 bases from V and 10 bases from J; bases unmatched to any gene: 7. The CDR3 extends over 15 amino acids.

This chain links TRBV5-4 with TRBJ2-1, with TRBD1 matching over 7 bases. This CDR3 contains 15 residues. The germline V gene encodes CDR1 SGHNT and CDR2 YYREEE (reference sequence). V dropped 4 bases and J dropped 3; count of bases not matched to a gene: 7. The CDR3 DNA is TGTGCCAGCAGCCCGACAGGGATTGACTACAATGAGCAGTTCTTC. It yields the protein CASSPTGIDYNEQFF.

The rearrangement uses TRBV7-2 and TRBJ2-5, with 11 bases lining up with TRBD2. With 0 bases clipped from V and 4 bases from J, the junction kept 4 bases outside the gene matches. Per the germline V gene, CDR1 is SGHTA and CDR2 is FQGNSA. The CDR3 length is 16 residues. The CDR3 sequence: CASSLAISGGVETQYF. CDR3 nucleotide sequence: TGTGCCAGCAGCTTAGCGATTAGCGGGGGGGTAGAGACCCAGTACTTC.

V and J are TRBV6-1 and TRBJ1-5; D is undetermined. CDR1 MNHNS and CDR2 SASEGT come from the germline V gene. The CDR3 consists of 14 residues. V lost 7 bases and J 4 bases, leaving 14 bases between the germline ends. The CDR3 protein is CASTPSEGNQPQHF. CDR3 nucleotides: TGTGCCAGCACTCCCTCAGAGGGAAATCAGCCCCAGCATTTT.

The CDR3 reads CASSDSPGDNEQFF. In DNA, the CDR3 is TGTGCCAGCAGTGACTCCCCAGGGGATAATGAGCAGTTCTTC. The chain uses TRBV6-1 and TRBJ2-1; TRBD1 might be the D (6 bases). CDR3 length equals 14 residues. Trimming took 3 bases from V and 7 from J, leaving 13 bases between them. Per germline, CDR1 MNHNS and CDR2 SASEGT.

The rearrangement joins TRBV7-2 to TRBJ2-3, with a tentative D call TRBD2 (7 bases). Trimming left V 6 bases short and J 3 bases short, with 22 bases between. Per the germline V gene, CDR1 is SGHTA and CDR2 is FQGNSA. This CDR3 has 17 amino acids. The CDR3 loop is CASRPPGRAGATDTQYF. CDR3 nucleotides: TGTGCCAGCAGACCCCCAGGCAGGGCGGGGGCAACAGATACGCAGTATTTT. Full variable domain (rest looked up from reference TRBV7-2 and TRBJ2-3): GAGVSQSPSNKVTEKGKDVELRCDPISGHTALYWYRQSLGQGLEFLIYFQGNSAPDKSGLPSDRFSAERTGGSVSTLTIQRTQQEDSAVYLCASRPPGRAGATDTQYFGPGTRLTVL.

V is TRBV5-1 and J is TRBJ2-1; D ambiguous. This CDR3 has 13 amino acids. Germline V gene lookup returns CDR1 SGHRS and CDR2 YFSETQ. V was trimmed by 0 bases and J by 8 bases, leaving 9 bases between them. Written as DNA, the CDR3 is TGCGCCAGCAGCTTGGCCGAGTTCGATGAGCAGTTCTTC. This translates into CASSLAEFDEQFF.

The chain couples TRBV6-1 to TRBJ1-2, with a possible D match to TRBD1 (5 bases). The CDR3 loop spans 14 amino acids. Deletions cut 10 bases from V and 3 bases from J, with 18 bases between. CDR1 and CDR2 (germline): MNHNS, SASEGT. Here the CDR3 DNA reads TGTGCCACCTCGGGAGGGGTGTTGGACTATGGCTACACCTTC. Its protein product is CATSGGVLDYGYTF.

This clone has a handful of counts. V usage is TRBV30 and J usage is TRBJ2-5; 8 bases line up with TRBD2. The CDR3 extends over 13 amino acids. CDR1 and CDR2 (germline): GTSNPN, SVGIG (reference sequence). The trim removed 2 bases at V and 4 bases at J, leaving 3 bases unmatched. This CDR3 is CAWSSGGRETQYF. The DNA for the CDR3 is TGTGCCTGGAGTTCGGGAGGGAGAGAGACCCAGTACTTC. The whole variable domain, filled in from reference TRBV30 and TRBJ2-5, reads SQTIHQWPATLVQPVGSPLSLECTVEGTSNPNLYWYRQAAGRGLQLLFYSVGIGQISSEVPQNLSASRPQDRQFILSSKKLLLSDSGFYLCAWSSGGRETQYFGPGTRLLVL.

CDR3 DNA: TGTGCCAGGAGCGATGGAGACTATGGCTACACCTTC. It yields the protein CARSDGDYGYTF. The genes are TRBV6-1 and TRBJ1-2; D is unclear. From germline, CDR1 is MNHNS and CDR2 SASEGT. Trimming took off 9 bases at V and 3 bases at J, with 11 bases between the two ends. The CDR3 is 12 residues long.

V is TRBV19 and J is TRBJ2-3; 7 positions agree with TRBD2. The germline gives CDR1 LNHDA, CDR2 SQIVND (reference sequence). The V and J ends lost 5 bases and 2 bases, in that order; junction bases with no gene match: 7. The CDR3 loop spans 15 amino acids. Here the CDR3 reads CASSFSSGDTDTQYF. In DNA, the CDR3 is TGTGCCAGTAGTTTTTCTAGCGGAGACACAGATACGCAGTATTTT.

The CDR3 coding sequence is TGTGCCAGCAGTGACACGGCCGCTAGCGGGGGGCCCAAAGCGAACACCGGGGAGCTGTTTTTT. This encodes CASSDTAASGGPKANTGELFF. V is TRBV6-4 and J is TRBJ2-2; TRBD2 aligns across 11 bases. This CDR3 has 21 amino acids. Germline CDR1 MRHNA, CDR2 SNTAGT. The V segment lost 2 bases and the J segment 0 bases; nucleotides outside the gene matches: 14.

The gene calls are TRBV4-1 and TRBJ2-7, with a possible D match to TRBD1 (5 bases). The CDR3 spans 15 residues. Trimming pared 2 bases from V and 3 bases from J, leaving 14 bases between. Germline CDR1 and CDR2: MGHRA and YSYEKL. The CDR3 here is CASSQLPVTVYEQYF. In DNA form, the CDR3 reads TGCGCCAGCAGCCAACTCCCGGTGACAGTCTACGAGCAGTACTTC.

This clone has only a few counts. The chain combines TRBV15 with TRBJ2-1, with D possibly being TRBD1 (6 bases). Germline V CDR1 and CDR2: LNHNV, YYDKDF (reference sequence). The CDR3 sequence is 13 residues long. The germline V and J ends were trimmed by 2 bases and 9 bases, with 11 bases remaining between them. CDR3 sequence reads: CATSRTRGGEQFF. DNA for the CDR3: TGTGCCACCAGCAGAACACGAGGGGGTGAGCAGTTCTTC.

V and J are TRBV5-1 and TRBJ1-1; tentative D call: TRBD1 (5 bases). V was shortened by 5 bases and J by 8 bases, with 16 bases between the two germline ends. The CDR3 is 13 amino acids. Germline V lookup: CDR1 SGHRS, CDR2 YFSETQ. In DNA, the CDR3 is TGCGCCAGCAGTCAGGGCCCCCCATGGGAAGCTTTCTTT. This translates into CASSQGPPWEAFF.

The chain has TRBV27 and TRBJ2-2; D not certain. Trimming took off 10 bases at V and 4 bases at J, with 16 bases between the two ends. This CDR3 comprises 14 residues. From germline, CDR1 is MNHEY and CDR2 SMNVEV (reference sequence). This CDR3 reads CATRGIALTGELFF. In DNA form, the CDR3 reads TGTGCCACGAGAGGAATTGCGCTCACCGGGGAGCTGTTTTTT.

The CDR3 is CASSDSSGAGGYTF. In DNA, the CDR3 is TGTGCCAGCAGTGACTCGTCAGGGGCTGGTGGCTACACCTTC. The chain is built from TRBV6-4 and TRBJ1-2, with a tentative D call TRBD1 (6 bases). This CDR3 contains 14 residues. The germline gives CDR1 MRHNA, CDR2 SNTAGT. The V and J ends lost 0 bases and 7 bases respectively, with 12 bases between them.

The rearrangement uses TRBV19 and TRBJ1-6; TRBD1 matches 8 bases. The V and J ends lost 3 bases and 7 bases, in that order; junction bases with no gene match: 2. The CDR3 extends over 14 amino acids. Germline V gives CDR1 LNHDA, CDR2 SQIVND (reference sequence). The DNA for the CDR3 is TGTGCCAGTAGTATCCAGGGGGCGAATTCACCCCTCCACTTT. It specifies CASSIQGANSPLHF. Supplemented by reference TRBV19 and TRBJ1-6, the full variable domain reads DGGITQSPKYLFRKEGQNVTLSCEQNLNHDAMYWYRQDPGQGLRLIYYSQIVNDFQKGDIAEGYSVSREKKESFPLTVTSAQKNPTAFYLCASSIQGANSPLHFGNGTRLTVT.

Of note for this clone: Other nucleotide sequences from this sample produce the same CDR3. The chain links TRBV5-4 to TRBJ2-7, with 9 nucleotides matching TRBD1. The CDR3 is made up of 16 amino acids. Per the germline V gene, CDR1 is SGHNT and CDR2 is YYREEE (reference sequence). The V gene end was trimmed by 5 bases and the J gene end by 3 bases; junction bases not matched to a gene: 12. CDR3 DNA: TGTGCCAGCAGTGTAACACAGGGGGCTCCGGGCTACGAGCAGTACTTC. Encoded protein: CASSVTQGAPGYEQYF.

The rearrangement links TRBV11-2 to TRBJ2-7; TRBD2 might be the D (6 bases). This CDR3 has 16 amino acids. The V gene's germline CDR1 is SGHAT and CDR2 FQNNGV. Trimming shortened V by 0 bases and J by 3 bases, and 15 bases separated the two germline ends. As DNA, the CDR3 is TGTGCCAGCAGCTTAGATCGGATGGCGGGGCACTACGAGCAGTACTTC. It is translated as CASSLDRMAGHYEQYF.

The CDR3 nucleotides read TGTGCCAGCAGTAGGCTAGGAGGAGATACGCAGTATTTT. It codes for CASSRLGGDTQYF. V gene TRBV6-6 combines with J gene TRBJ2-3; possible D gene TRBD2, 5 bases. From germline, CDR1 is MNHNY and CDR2 SVGAGI (reference sequence). The germline V and J ends were trimmed by 5 bases and 5 bases, with 11 bases remaining between them. The CDR3 has 13 residues.